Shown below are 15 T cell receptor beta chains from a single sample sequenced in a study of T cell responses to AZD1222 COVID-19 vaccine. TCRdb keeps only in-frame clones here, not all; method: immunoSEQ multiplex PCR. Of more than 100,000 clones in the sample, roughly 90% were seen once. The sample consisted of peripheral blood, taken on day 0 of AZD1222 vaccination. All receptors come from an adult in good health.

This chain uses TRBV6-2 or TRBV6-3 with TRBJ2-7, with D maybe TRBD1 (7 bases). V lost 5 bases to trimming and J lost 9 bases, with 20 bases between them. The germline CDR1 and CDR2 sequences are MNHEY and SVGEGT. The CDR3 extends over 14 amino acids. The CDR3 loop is CASSQGTAQAGQYF. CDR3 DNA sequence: TGTGCCAGCAGTCAAGGGACAGCTCAAGCGGGGCAGTACTTC.

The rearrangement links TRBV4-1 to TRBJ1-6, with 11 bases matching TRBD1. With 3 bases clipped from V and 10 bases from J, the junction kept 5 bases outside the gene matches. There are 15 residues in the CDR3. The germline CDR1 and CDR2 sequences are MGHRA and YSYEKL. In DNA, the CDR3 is TGCGCCAGCAGCCAGTCTAGGGACAGGGGGTCACCCCTCCACTTT. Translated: CASSQSRDRGSPLHF.

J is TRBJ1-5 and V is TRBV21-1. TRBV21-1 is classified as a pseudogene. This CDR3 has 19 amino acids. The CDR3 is CASSKAVEGTGDSNQPQHF. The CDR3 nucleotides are TGTGCCAGCAGCAAAGCAGTTGAGGGGACCGGAGATAGCAATCAGCCCCAGCATTTT.

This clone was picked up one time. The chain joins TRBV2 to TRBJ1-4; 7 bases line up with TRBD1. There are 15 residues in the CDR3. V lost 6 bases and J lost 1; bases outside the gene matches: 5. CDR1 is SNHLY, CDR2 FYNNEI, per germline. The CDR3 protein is CASSLQGLTNEKLFF. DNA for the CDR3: TGTGCCAGCAGCTTACAGGGGTTAACTAATGAAAAACTGTTTTTT.

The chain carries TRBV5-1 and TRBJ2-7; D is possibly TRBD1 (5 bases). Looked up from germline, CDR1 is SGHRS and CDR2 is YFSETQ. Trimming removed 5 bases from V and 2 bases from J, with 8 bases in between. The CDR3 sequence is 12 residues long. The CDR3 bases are TGCGCCAGCAGGTCAGGGACCTACGAGCAGTACTTC. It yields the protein CASRSGTYEQYF.

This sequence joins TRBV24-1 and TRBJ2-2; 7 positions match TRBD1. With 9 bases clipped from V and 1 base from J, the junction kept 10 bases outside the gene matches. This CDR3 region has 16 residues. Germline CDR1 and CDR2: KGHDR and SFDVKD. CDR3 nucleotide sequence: TGTGCCACCGGGGACAGACTGCTGGAGAACACCGGGGAGCTGTTTTTT. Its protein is CATGDRLLENTGELFF.

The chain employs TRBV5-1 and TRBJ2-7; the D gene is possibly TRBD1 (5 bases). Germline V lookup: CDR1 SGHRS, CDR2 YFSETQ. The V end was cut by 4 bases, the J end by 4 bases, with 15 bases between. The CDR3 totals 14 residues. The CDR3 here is CASSQQTTDYEQYF. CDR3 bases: TGCGCCAGCAGCCAACAGACGACAGATTACGAGCAGTACTTC.

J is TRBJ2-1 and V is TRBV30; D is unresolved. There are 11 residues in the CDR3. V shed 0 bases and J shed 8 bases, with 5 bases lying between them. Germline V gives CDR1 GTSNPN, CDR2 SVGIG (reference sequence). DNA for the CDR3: TGTGCCTGGAGTGTACCCCATGAGCAGTTCTTC. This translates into CAWSVPHEQFF.

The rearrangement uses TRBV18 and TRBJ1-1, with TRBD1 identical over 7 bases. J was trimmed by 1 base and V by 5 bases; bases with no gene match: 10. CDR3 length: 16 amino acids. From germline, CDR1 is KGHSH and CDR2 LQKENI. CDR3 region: CASSTLQGTSNTEAFF. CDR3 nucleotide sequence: TGTGCCAGCTCAACCCTACAGGGGACGTCGAACACTGAAGCTTTCTTT.

The CDR3: CASSTRGWNQPQHF. DNA of the CDR3: TGTGCCAGCTCTACCAGGGGTTGGAATCAGCCCCAGCATTTT. The chain couples TRBV18 to TRBJ1-5; a weak D match, TRBD1 (6 bases). V dropped 6 bases and J dropped 4 bases, with 13 bases sitting between them. This CDR3 region has 14 residues. Per the germline V gene, CDR1 is KGHSH and CDR2 is LQKENI.

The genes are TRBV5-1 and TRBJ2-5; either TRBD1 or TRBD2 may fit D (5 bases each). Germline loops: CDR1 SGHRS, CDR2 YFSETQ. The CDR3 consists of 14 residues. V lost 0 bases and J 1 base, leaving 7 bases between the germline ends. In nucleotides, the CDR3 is TGCGCCAGCAGCTTGGGTGGGGGCCAAGAGACCCAGTACTTC. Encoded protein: CASSLGGGQETQYF.

This chain's CDR3 is CASSLFDSRDRGPSKETQYF. CDR3 in DNA: TGTGCCAGCAGTTTATTCGACAGCCGGGACAGGGGGCCGAGTAAAGAGACCCAGTACTTC. The chain recombines TRBV28 with TRBJ2-5, with TRBD1 identical over 12 bases. The CDR3 extends over 20 amino acids. CDR1 and CDR2 (germline): MDHEN, SYDVKM. V trimming: 1 base; J trimming: 3 bases; junction bases outside the gene matches: 15.

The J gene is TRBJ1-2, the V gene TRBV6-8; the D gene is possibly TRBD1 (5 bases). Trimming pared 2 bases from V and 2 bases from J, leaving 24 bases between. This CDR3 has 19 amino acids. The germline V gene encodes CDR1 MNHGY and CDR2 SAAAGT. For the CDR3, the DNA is TGTGCCAGCAGTTACGGTGCCGGGGCCCAGGGTAAAGCGAACTATGGCTACACCTTC. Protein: CASSYGAGAQGKANYGYTF.

The CDR3 loop is CASSPGDTDTQYF. The DNA of the CDR3 is TGTGCCAGCAGTCCGGGGGACACAGATACGCAGTATTTT. This chain links TRBV28 with TRBJ2-3; the D gene is possibly TRBD2 (6 bases). The germline V and J ends were trimmed by 5 bases and 2 bases, with 8 bases remaining between them. The CDR3 loop spans 13 amino acids. Germline-derived CDR1 and CDR2 are MDHEN and SYDVKM.

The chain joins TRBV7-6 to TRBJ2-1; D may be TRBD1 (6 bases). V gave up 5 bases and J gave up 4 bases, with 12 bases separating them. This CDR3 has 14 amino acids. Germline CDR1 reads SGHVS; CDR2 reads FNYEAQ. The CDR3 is CASSAAGVYNEQFF. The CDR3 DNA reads TGTGCCAGCAGCGCTGCAGGGGTTTACAATGAGCAGTTCTTC.